A single sample is the source of the 22 T cell receptor beta chains below, sequenced in a study of shared clonotypes between healthy human individuals. The naive CD8 fraction comprised CD45RO-negative cells positively selected for CCR7 and excluded terminally differentiated effector memory CD45RA+ cells. Profiled with immunoSEQ multiplex PCR; TCRdb holds only in-frame clones, not every one. Of hundreds of thousands of clones in the sample, about 95% were seen once. The sample consisted of naive CD8+ T cells sorted from blood. The source is a woman between 25 and 40 years old in good health.

This chain links TRBV7-6 with TRBJ2-7; D might be TRBD2 (6 bases). V lost 3 bases and J lost 2, with 11 bases in between. CDR1 SGHVS and CDR2 FNYEAQ come from the germline V gene. The CDR3 consists of 14 residues. The CDR3 DNA is TGTGCCAGCAGCTTGGGGACTTCGCCCTACGAGCAGTACTTC. It codes for CASSLGTSPYEQYF.

Only one count was recorded for this clone. The V gene is TRBV10-2, the J gene TRBJ2-1, with TRBD2 matching over 12 bases. This CDR3 is built from 16 residues. The junction had 4 bases not matched to a gene; V was cut back by 5 bases and J by 2 bases. Germline CDR1 and CDR2: WSHSY and SAAADI. The CDR3 DNA sequence: TGCGCCAGCAGTAACCGACTAGCGGGAGCCTACAATGAGCAGTTCTTC. This gives the protein CASSNRLAGAYNEQFF.

This chain connects TRBV28 to TRBJ1-6; tentatively, D is TRBD1 (6 bases). The length of the CDR3 is 14 residues. V was pared by 4 bases and J by 10 bases, with 14 bases between. Germline CDR1 and CDR2: MDHEN and SYDVKM. The CDR3 spells CASSSKGVRSPLHF. DNA for the CDR3: TGTGCCAGCAGTTCCAAGGGGGTACGCTCACCCCTCCACTTT. The full variable domain, rest sourced from reference TRBV28 and TRBJ1-6, is DVKVTQSSRYLVKRTGEKVFLECVQDMDHENMFWYRQDPGLGLRLIYFSYDVKMKEKGDIPEGYSVSREKKERFSLILESASTNQTSMYLCASSSKGVRSPLHFGNGTRLTVT.

The chain is built from TRBV9 and TRBJ2-7; TRBD2 aligns across 7 bases. Germline V CDR1 and CDR2: SGDLS, YYNGEE. V was pared by 3 bases and J by 2 bases, with 2 bases of the junction left unmatched. The CDR3 is 13 residues long. The CDR3 DNA is TGTGCCAGCAGCGACGCGGGGGCCTACGAGCAGTACTTC. Translation: CASSDAGAYEQYF.

This clone was observed once. This chain links TRBV5-6 with TRBJ2-2; D unresolved. Germline CDR1 SGHDT, CDR2 YYEEEE. V lost 4 bases and J 5 bases, leaving 6 bases between the germline ends. There are 12 residues in the CDR3. The CDR3 loop is CASSHTTGELFF. CDR3 nucleotide sequence: TGTGCCAGCAGCCACACTACCGGGGAGCTGTTTTTT.

The chain carries TRBV28 and TRBJ2-7; 7 bases map to TRBD2. The CDR3 spans 15 residues. Germline V gives CDR1 MDHEN, CDR2 SYDVKM. After removal of 6 bases from V and 7 bases from J, the junction contained 15 bases not matched to a gene. The CDR3 here is CASSPLDAGVGEQYF. Written as DNA, the CDR3 is TGTGCCAGCAGCCCCCTAGATGCGGGAGTAGGAGAGCAGTACTTC.

The chain carries TRBV28 and TRBJ2-7; weak D call: TRBD2 (6 bases). V lost 6 bases, J lost 3 bases, and 18 bases lay in between. Germline V CDR1 and CDR2: MDHEN, SYDVKM. The CDR3 extends over 15 amino acids. The CDR3 reads CASSPVAGPLYEQYF. CDR3 nucleotide sequence: TGTGCCAGCAGCCCTGTTGCGGGACCGCTCTACGAGCAGTACTTC.

This clone was picked up a small number of times. The same CDR3 is also encoded by other DNA sequences in this sample. This sequence joins TRBV7-8 and TRBJ2-7; D call uncertain. V was pared by 1 base and J by 3 bases, with 7 bases between. The CDR3 has 13 residues. The germline gives CDR1 SGHVS, CDR2 FQNEAQ. The CDR3 bases are TGTGCCAGCAGCTTAGGTTTGAGCTACGAGCAGTACTTC. Translation gives CASSLGLSYEQYF.

V gene TRBV28 combines with J gene TRBJ2-7; D may match TRBD1 or TRBD2 (5 bases each). V was shortened by 4 bases and J by 5 bases, with 12 bases between the two germline ends. Germline CDR1 and CDR2: MDHEN and SYDVKM. This CDR3 has 13 amino acids. The CDR3 reads CASSWDGVHEQYF. As DNA, the CDR3 is TGTGCCAGCAGTTGGGACGGGGTACACGAGCAGTACTTC.

The chain recombines TRBV13 with TRBJ2-7, with D perhaps being TRBD1 or TRBD2 (5 bases each). CDR1 PRHDT and CDR2 FYEKMQ come from the germline V gene (reference sequence). The CDR3 runs to 13 residues. Trimming removed 4 bases from V and 7 bases from J, with 14 bases in between. The CDR3 bases are TGTGCCAGCAGCTCCCGGGACCGCGGGGAGCAGTACTTC. It encodes CASSSRDRGEQYF.

J is TRBJ2-1 and V is TRBV27, with 9 nucleotides matching TRBD2. Looked up from germline, CDR1 is MNHEY and CDR2 is SMNVEV (reference sequence). The CDR3 is made up of 17 amino acids. Germline trimming cut 8 bases from V and 1 base from J; bases unmatched to any gene: 12. The CDR3 is CASGSRSGRRSYNEQFF. The CDR3, as DNA: TGTGCCAGCGGTTCGAGAAGCGGGAGGAGGTCCTACAATGAGCAGTTCTTC.

V is TRBV27 and J is TRBJ1-3; D is unresolved. V lost 4 bases, J lost 0 bases, and 16 bases lay in between. The length of the CDR3 is 17 residues. The germline CDR1 and CDR2 sequences are MNHEY and SMNVEV (reference sequence). In DNA, the CDR3 is TGTGCCAGCAGTTCTCTAGGACCGAGATTCTCTGGAAACACCATATATTTT. Its translation is CASSSLGPRFSGNTIYF.

This clone was detected only once. The chain links TRBV7-8 to TRBJ2-7; possible D gene TRBD1, 7 bases. Trimming took off 0 bases at V and 5 bases at J, with 14 bases between the two ends. This CDR3 has 15 residues. The germline V gene has CDR1 SGHVS and CDR2 FQNEAQ. The CDR3 DNA reads TGTGCCAGCAGCTTAGCGAGGGCAGGGGGGAACGAGCAGTACTTC. Residues: CASSLARAGGNEQYF. Together with reference TRBV7-8 and TRBJ2-7, the CDR3 gives the full variable domain: GAGVSQSPRYKVAKRGQDVALRCDPISGHVSLFWYQQALGQGPEFLTYFQNEAQLDKSGLPSDRFFAERPEGSVSTLKIQRTQQEDSAVYLCASSLARAGGNEQYFGPGTRLTVT.

As concerns this clone: This same CDR3 is encoded by further DNA sequences in the sample. The V gene is TRBV28, the J gene TRBJ2-7, with unresolved D. The germline V gene encodes CDR1 MDHEN and CDR2 SYDVKM. The CDR3 is 10 amino acids. V lost 6 bases to trimming and J lost 3 bases, with 3 bases between them. Here the CDR3 reads CASRGYEQYF. The DNA of the CDR3 is TGTGCCAGCAGGGGCTACGAGCAGTACTTC.

The chain joins TRBV6-7 to TRBJ1-3; 9 bases line up with TRBD1. TRBV6-7 is an open reading frame whose function is uncertain. The CDR3 totals 18 residues. Losses at the gene ends were 0 bases for V and 4 bases for J; bases not matched to a gene: 10. The CDR3 bases are TGTGCCAGCAGTTACTCGAGTGTGTGGGACAGGGTAGGAAACACCATATATTTT. Translating gives CASSYSSVWDRVGNTIYF.

This clone was found once. This chain uses TRBV7-9 with TRBJ2-1, with 12 positions matching TRBD2. The ends lost 5 bases at V and 2 bases at J; junction bases unmatched: 10. This CDR3 spans 18 amino acids. Looked up from germline, CDR1 is SEHNR and CDR2 is FQNEAQ (reference sequence). The CDR3 sequence: CASSRGLAGTLAYNEQFF. The DNA of the CDR3 is TGTGCCAGCAGCAGAGGACTAGCGGGAACTCTGGCCTACAATGAGCAGTTCTTC.

With regard to this clone: The junction and the germline gene differ at one end; a read error may be behind it. This chain links TRBV19 with TRBJ2-2; 8 nucleotides agree with TRBD2. CDR3 length equals 15 residues. Germline loops: CDR1 LNHDA, CDR2 SQIVND (reference sequence). CDR3 region: CASTIQREGTGELFF. In DNA form, the CDR3 reads TGTGCCAGTACTATACAACGGGAGGGCACCGGGGAGCTGTTTTTT. The variable domain in full, with the rest retrieved from reference TRBV19 and TRBJ2-2, is DGGITQSPKYLFRKEGQNVTLSCEQNLNHDAMYWYRQDPGQGLRLIYYSQIVNDFQKGDIAEGYSVSREKKESFPLTVTSAQKNPTAFYLCASTIQREGTGELFFGEGSRLTVL.

This chain uses TRBV10-2 with TRBJ2-7; D assignment may be TRBD1 or TRBD2 (5 bases each). Germline CDR1 and CDR2: WSHSY and SAAADI. With 6 bases removed from V and 3 bases from J, the gap between germline ends came to 9 bases. This CDR3 has 12 residues. CDR3 in amino acids: CASRGGGYEQYF. As DNA, the CDR3 is TGCGCCAGCAGGGGTGGGGGCTACGAGCAGTACTTC.

V usage is TRBV4-2 and J usage is TRBJ2-7, with 12 bases lining up with TRBD2. The CDR3 is made up of 16 amino acids. The junction had 4 bases not matched to a gene; V was cut back by 1 base and J by 3 bases. Germline-derived CDR1 and CDR2 are LGHNA and YNFKEQ. DNA for the CDR3: TGTGCCAGCAGCCAAGCGACTAGCGGGAGCATCTACGAGCAGTACTTC. Amino acid sequence: CASSQATSGSIYEQYF.

The V and J genes are TRBV29-1 and TRBJ1-6, with TRBD1 matching over 8 bases. Looked up from germline, CDR1 is SQVTM and CDR2 is ANQGSEA. The V segment lost 5 bases and the J segment 6 bases; nucleotides outside the gene matches: 6. The CDR3 extends over 14 amino acids. CDR3 sequence reads: CSVRQGSSNSPLHF. CDR3 DNA: TGCAGCGTTAGACAGGGGTCCAGTAATTCACCCCTCCACTTT.

The rearrangement joins TRBV28 to TRBJ2-5; D uncertain. Looked up from germline, CDR1 is MDHEN and CDR2 is SYDVKM. V shed 7 bases and J shed 6 bases, with 9 bases lying between them. The CDR3 has 11 amino acids. CDR3 DNA sequence: TGTGCCAGCACTGCTTGGCAGACCCAGTACTTC. This translates into CASTAWQTQYF.

About this clone itself: This CDR3 is also generated by other DNA sequences in the sample. V usage is TRBV5-5 and J usage is TRBJ2-7; 8 nucleotides match TRBD1. The CDR3 is made up of 14 amino acids. Looked up from germline, CDR1 is SGHKS and CDR2 is YYEKEE (reference sequence). V shed 0 bases, J shed 4 bases, and the junction held 3 bases outside the gene matches. The CDR3 DNA reads TGTGCCAGCAGCTTGGGTCAGGGGGCATACGAGCAGTACTTC. Encoded protein: CASSLGQGAYEQYF.